Listed below are T cell receptor beta chains from one sample, sequenced in a study of T cell responses to AZD1222 COVID-19 vaccine. Sequencing used immunoSEQ multiplex PCR; TCRdb keeps in-frame clones, though not all of them. Here the sample spans some 150,000 clones, about nine tenths being singletons. The sample here was peripheral blood, taken 28 days after the second AZD1222 dose. These receptors came from an adult who received the AZD1222 COVID-19 vaccine. CDR3s include the opening cysteine and the closing phenylalanine or tryptophan. A D gene is named only where the DNA matches it firmly.

d_call	v_call	j_call	cdr3_nt	cdr3_aa
-	TRBV7-2	TRBJ1-6	TGTGCCAGCAGCTTAGGGTCAGGGGCCTATAATTCACCCCTCCACTTT	CASSLGSGAYNSPLHF
TRBD1	TRBV11-3	TRBJ2-1	TGTGCCAGCGGGGGACAGGGGTGGGGTGAGCAGTTCTTC	CASGGQGWGEQFF
TRBD2	TRBV18	TRBJ2-1	TGTGCCAGCTCACCGCGGGCCTCACATGGTGGAGGGACTACACACAATGAGCAGTTCTTC	CASSPRASHGGGTTHNEQFF
-	TRBV6-2/TRBV6-3	TRBJ1-6	TGTGCCAGCAGTCGGACTGATAATTCACCCCTCCACTTT	CASSRTDNSPLHF
TRBD1	TRBV7-9	TRBJ2-7	TGTGCCAGCAGCTTAGGGGGGACAGGGAGGCGGGAGTCTTCCTACGAGCAGTACTTC	CASSLGGTGRRESSYEQYF
TRBD1	TRBV5-4	TRBJ2-7	TGTGCCAGCAGCTTCCGGGACAGGGGAACCTACGAGCAGTACTTC	CASSFRDRGTYEQYF
TRBD2	TRBV19	TRBJ2-3	TGTGCCAGTAGTGCGAGACTAGCGGGGGGCACCACAGATACGCAGTATTTT	CASSARLAGGTTDTQYF
TRBD1	TRBV18	TRBJ2-5	TGTGCCAGCTCGGACAGGGACCAAGAGACCCAGTACTTC	CASSDRDQETQYF
-	TRBV5-5	TRBJ1-4	TGTGCCAGCAGCTCCGACAGGTTGGGGGAAAAACTGTTTTTT	CASSSDRLGEKLFF
TRBD1	TRBV18	TRBJ2-2	TGTGCCAGCTCACCACCCGGACAGGGGGCCGGGGAGCTGTTTTTT	CASSPPGQGAGELFF
TRBD1	TRBV5-4	TRBJ1-2	TGTGCCAGCAGCACCGGGACAGGGAATAACTATGGCTACACCTTC	CASSTGTGNNYGYTF
TRBD2	TRBV19	TRBJ2-7	TGTGCCAGTAGGAGACTAGCGGGAGCCTACGAGCAGTACTTC	CASRRLAGAYEQYF
TRBD2	TRBV28	TRBJ2-1	TGTGCCAGCATCCTAGGGGCGGGAGGGCCCTATGAGCAGTTCTTC	CASILGAGGPYEQFF
TRBD1	TRBV6-6	TRBJ1-5	TGTGCCAGCAGCCAGGGGGGAGGCAATCAGCCCCAGCATTTT	CASSQGGGNQPQHF
-	TRBV5-6	TRBJ2-3	TGTGCCAGCAGCTTCAGGGGACGGGAGTCCATCGATACGCAGTATTTT	CASSFRGRESIDTQYF
-	TRBV6-5	TRBJ1-5	TGTGCCAGCAGAACAGGACTCCAGGGCAATCAGCCCCAGCATTTT	CASRTGLQGNQPQHF
-	TRBV3-1/TRBV3-2	TRBJ2-3	TGTGCCAGCGGAAGAGATACGCAGTATTTT	CASGRDTQYF
-	TRBV5-1	TRBJ1-2	TGCGCCAGCAGCTCTGGGACTGTTGGCTACACCTTC	CASSSGTVGYTF
TRBD1	TRBV3-1/TRBV3-2	TRBJ2-3	TGTGCCAGCAGCCAAGATCAGGGGACAGGGTATACAGATACGCAGTATTTT	CASSQDQGTGYTDTQYF
TRBD2	TRBV6-5	TRBJ2-3	TGTGCCAGCAGAAGGACTAGCGGGAGGGTAGATACGCAGTATTTT	CASRRTSGRVDTQYF
-	TRBV5-5	TRBJ1-1	TGTGCCAGCAGCCCTTACAGCCAGAACACTGAAGCTTTCTTT	CASSPYSQNTEAFF
-	TRBV6-4	TRBJ2-7	TGTGCCAGCAGTGAAACACAGTCCAGCGAGCAGTACTTC	CASSETQSSEQYF
-	TRBV18	TRBJ2-5	TGTGCCAGCTCACCGGCAGGGCGAGAGACCCAGTACTTC	CASSPAGRETQYF